This T cell receptor (beta chain) comes out of a study of T-cell memory formation after mild COVID-19 (dated by TCRdb to the early 2020s). About the full investigation: TCR sequence clusters from the two donors were largely donor specific. In a couple of donors, T-cell clones that expanded and contracted after mild COVID-19 were followed by sequencing TCRalpha and TCRbeta repertoires longitudinally. The cohort was made up of two young adult volunteers, one female and one male, who were previously healthy.

Note on this clonotype: The clone's antigen remains unknown. Qualities for individual bases were not recorded, and no much larger clone is one base off.

Instrument used: Illumina NovaSeq 6000. cDNA libraries for TCRalpha and TCRbeta were prepared by 5'RACE using constant-segment primers, with sample barcodes and unique molecular identifiers added. Trizol reagent was used to extract RNA from every sample. Library amplification was performed in two PCR steps, and a second sample barcode and Illumina TruSeq adapters were introduced in the second step. Sequencing of the libraries was done on an Illumina NovaSeq, producing 2 x 150 bp paired-end reads. The study's processing was this. The reads were demultiplexed and collapsed into UMI-guided consensus sequences using migec v1.2.7. Using mixcr v2.1.11, UMI consensuses were aligned to TRA and TRB V and J templates and then assembled into clonotypes. A clonotype was counted as expanded or contracted only if both edgeR and NoisET called the change significant, with noise models trained on biological replicates. For edgeR calls, the thresholds were a false discovery rate-adjusted p below 0.01 and a log2 fold-change of 1. PCA with hierarchical clustering of max-normalized trajectories of the 1000 most abundant clonotypes was used as exploratory dynamics analysis. Separately sequenced CD4+ and CD8+ repertoires were used to assign a CD4 or CD8 phenotype to each responding clone. The public reads were reanalyzed by TCRdb: fastp trimming at Q25, MiXCR alignment, in-frame beta chains only. Every distinct CDR3 protein forms one entry, paired with its most common genes and DNA. What appears here as the V and J calls and clone size reflects TCRdb's work, not the paper's. The table for this sample lists roughly 380,000 distinct CDR3 sequences; over 25% of them were counted only once. The top ten hold approximately 15% of the sample.

Points the paper makes about the study in general: The second-wave clones that peaked on day 37 were not confirmed to be SARS-CoV-2 specific. Only a couple of mild cases were covered by the study, and larger cohorts that include severe cases with pre-infection samples were considered necessary. From day 15 to 85, contracting clones showed balanced CD4/CD8 phenotypes, whereas a second wave of clones that expanded from day 15 to 37 leaned towards CD4+. Some responding clones were detected in pre-infection memory, suggesting pre-existing cross-reactive memory T cells joined the SARS-CoV-2 response. Contracting CD4+ clones were located mainly in the CM and EM memory subsets, whereas CD8+ clones were found to be enriched in EMRA.

Ficoll-Paque density gradient centrifugation was used to isolate PBMCs. Between the V and J ends, shortened by 0 bases and 7 bases respectively, the junction contains 11 bases. The germline V gene (reference sequence) supplies CDR1 GTSNPN and CDR2 SVGIG. The CDR3 has 13 amino acids, counting the end cysteine and phenylalanine. Only the CDR3 region is kept as DNA, spanning 39 bases read in frame from base 1. The rearrangement joined TRBV30 to TRBJ2-3; TRBD2 is a possible D gene, resting on 6 matching bases. Sample: PBMCs or a T cell subset sorted from them (not recorded which). This TCR derives from an adult woman who had mild COVID-19 (a few samples of this study predate the infection). The sample titles of this study are shuffled in the database, so cell type and time point are left out; the donor was told from shared clones. Here the CDR3 is given as CAWSVRGGNTQYF. Read as DNA, the sequence is TGTGCCTGGAGTGTACGTGGGGGGAATACGCAGTATTTT. When the CDR3 is completed using the reference TRBV30 and TRBJ2-3 genes on either side, the full variable domain is SQTIHQWPATLVQPVGSPLSLECTVEGTSNPNLYWYRQAAGRGLQLLFYSVGIGQISSEVPQNLSASRPQDRQFILSSKKLLLSDSGFYLCAWSVRGGNTQYFGPGTRLTVL.